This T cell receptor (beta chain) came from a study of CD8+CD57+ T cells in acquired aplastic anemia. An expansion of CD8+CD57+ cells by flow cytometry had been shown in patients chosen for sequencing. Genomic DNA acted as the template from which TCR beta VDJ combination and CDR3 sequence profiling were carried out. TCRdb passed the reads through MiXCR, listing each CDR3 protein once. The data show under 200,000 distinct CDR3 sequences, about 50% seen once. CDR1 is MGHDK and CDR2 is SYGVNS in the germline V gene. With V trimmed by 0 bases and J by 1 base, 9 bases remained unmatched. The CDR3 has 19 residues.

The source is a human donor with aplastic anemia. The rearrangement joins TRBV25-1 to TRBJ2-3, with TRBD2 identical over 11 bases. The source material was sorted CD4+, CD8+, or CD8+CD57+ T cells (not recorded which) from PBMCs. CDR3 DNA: TGTGCCAGCAGTGAATATGGAATAGCGGGAGGGCCAGGCACAGATACGCAGTATTTT. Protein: CASSEYGIAGGPGTDTQYF. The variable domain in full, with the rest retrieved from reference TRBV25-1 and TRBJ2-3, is EADIYQTPRYLVIGTGKKITLECSQTMGHDKMYWYQQDPGMELHLIHYSYGVNSTEKGDLSSESTVSRIRTEHFPLTLESARPSHTSQYLCASSEYGIAGGPGTDTQYFGPGTRLTVL.